This T cell receptor (beta chain) was captured by sequencing in a study of shared clonotypes between healthy human individuals. Points from the study as a whole: Only blood underwent sampling, and tissue repertoires likely differ. Non-shared clonotypes had lower generation probabilities than clonotypes shared by all four sorted-subset donors.

Comments on this clone: Its target is unknown.

Naive CD8 cells lacked CD45RO, underwent positive selection for CCR7 and left out terminally differentiated effector memory CD45RA+ cells. Clones were sequenced by immunoSEQ multiplex PCR, and TCRdb holds only the in-frame ones, with some missing. The table has 600,000 or so clones, 85% to 95% seen once. V dropped 5 bases and J dropped 4; count of bases not matched to a gene: 3. The CDR3 extends over 14 amino acids. Germline loops: CDR1 MNHNY, CDR2 SVGAGI (reference sequence). This clonotype was obtained from a woman in her twenties or thirties in good health. V is TRBV6-6 and J is TRBJ2-7; 12 bases match TRBD2. The sequenced sample consisted of naive CD8+ T cells sorted from blood. For the CDR3, the DNA is TGTGCCAGCAGTCCTCTAGCGGGAGGGTACGAGCAGTACTTC. Protein product: CASSPLAGGYEQYF.